These T cell receptor beta chains were read from a single sample in a study of blood T cells in healthy people across ages. Via MiXCR, TCRdb re-called the 5' RACE reads, giving one row per CDR3 protein. This sample has more than 800,000 distinct CDR3 sequences, with around 45% found just once. Sequenced input: blood. These receptors came from a woman between 55 and 75 years old in good health. The conserved cysteine and the conserved F or W are not part of the CDR3 here.

v_gene: TRBV7-9
j_gene: TRBJ1-2
CDR3aa: ASSLERGHYGYT

v_gene: TRBV7-9
j_gene: TRBJ1-5
CDR3aa: ASPLGTGYSNQPQH

v_gene: TRBV4-2
j_gene: -
CDR3aa: ASSQEKTSLVEQY

v_gene: TRBV3-1
j_gene: TRBJ1-5
CDR3aa: ASSQDRGLLGGNQPQH

v_gene: TRBV27
j_gene: TRBJ1-4
CDR3aa: ASSPTGRGDEKLF

v_gene: TRBV5-1
j_gene: TRBJ1-4
CDR3aa: ASSLGDSSNEKLF

v_gene: TRBV5-5
j_gene: TRBJ2-1
CDR3aa: ASTHWDREYNEQF

v_gene: TRBV29-1
j_gene: TRBJ1-2
CDR3aa: SVGGRGNGYT

v_gene: TRBV14
j_gene: TRBJ2-7
CDR3aa: ASSQDRVKY

v_gene: TRBV2
j_gene: TRBJ2-7
CDR3aa: ASSESLQPIYEQY

v_gene: TRBV12-3/TRBV12-4
j_gene: TRBJ1-2
CDR3aa: ASSLASVYT

v_gene: TRBV2
j_gene: TRBJ1-2
CDR3aa: ASKLEGSYGYT

v_gene: TRBV29-1
j_gene: TRBJ2-1
CDR3aa: SVAGTRGDNEQF

v_gene: TRBV9
j_gene: TRBJ2-1
CDR3aa: ASSVGFGRQSSYNEQF

v_gene: TRBV7-9
j_gene: TRBJ2-7
CDR3aa: ASSVSGGTYEQY

v_gene: TRBV7-9
j_gene: TRBJ2-2
CDR3aa: ASSPILTGELF

v_gene: TRBV7-9
j_gene: TRBJ2-1
CDR3aa: ASSFSGRRGNEQF

v_gene: TRBV6-2/TRBV6-3
j_gene: TRBJ2-5
CDR3aa: ASRGLAGAHQPRY

v_gene: TRBV29-1
j_gene: TRBJ1-1
CDR3aa: SVAVTGGVNTEAF

v_gene: TRBV5-1
j_gene: TRBJ2-2
CDR3aa: ASSETGVGTGELF

v_gene: TRBV7-9
j_gene: TRBJ2-1
CDR3aa: ATTAGTSGVVEQF

v_gene: TRBV12-3/TRBV12-4
j_gene: TRBJ2-7
CDR3aa: ASSPIAVRGYEQY

v_gene: TRBV30
j_gene: TRBJ1-4
CDR3aa: AWSVRGGVAEKLF

v_gene: TRBV7-3
j_gene: TRBJ2-3
CDR3aa: ASSSSGAGALPDTQY

v_gene: TRBV19
j_gene: TRBJ2-1
CDR3aa: ASSVTSGLSGNEQF

v_gene: TRBV6-2/TRBV6-3
j_gene: TRBJ2-5
CDR3aa: ASSYQPGLAGREQY

v_gene: TRBV5-1
j_gene: TRBJ2-5
CDR3aa: ASNRGLGQETQY

v_gene: TRBV20-1
j_gene: TRBJ2-4
CDR3aa: SARREVIQY

v_gene: TRBV29-1
j_gene: TRBJ2-7
CDR3aa: SVVGGQGTYYEQY

v_gene: TRBV12-3/TRBV12-4
j_gene: TRBJ2-7
CDR3aa: ASRYDRDYEQY

v_gene: TRBV5-6
j_gene: -
CDR3aa: ANSSWGAGSYNEQY

v_gene: TRBV10-3
j_gene: TRBJ1-4
CDR3aa: AIRGDSTSEKLF

v_gene: TRBV7-2
j_gene: TRBJ2-7
CDR3aa: ASSVWEFYEQY

v_gene: TRBV4-1
j_gene: TRBJ2-5
CDR3aa: ASSQMRLGTGLETQY

v_gene: TRBV7-2
j_gene: TRBJ2-3
CDR3aa: ASSQITGGLTDTQY

v_gene: TRBV27
j_gene: TRBJ2-7
CDR3aa: ASSSGTGPAYEQY

v_gene: TRBV5-1
j_gene: TRBJ2-6
CDR3aa: ASSLVVSGANVLT

v_gene: TRBV6-2/TRBV6-3
j_gene: TRBJ2-7
CDR3aa: ASRSTSGASYEQY

v_gene: TRBV3-1
j_gene: TRBJ1-1
CDR3aa: ASSQDMGTEAF

v_gene: TRBV18
j_gene: TRBJ1-1
CDR3aa: ASSPPGEGGNTEAF

v_gene: TRBV5-1
j_gene: TRBJ1-1
CDR3aa: ASSLDGGLGTEAF

v_gene: TRBV20-1
j_gene: TRBJ1-2
CDR3aa: SAPQRGIYGYT

v_gene: TRBV4-3
j_gene: -
CDR3aa: ASSQFRGQAYEQY

v_gene: TRBV6-1
j_gene: TRBJ2-3
CDR3aa: ASREDWPTDTQY

v_gene: TRBV9
j_gene: TRBJ1-1
CDR3aa: AGTVQGDTEAF

v_gene: TRBV29-1
j_gene: TRBJ2-1
CDR3aa: SSGLGRESVSYNEQF

v_gene: TRBV3-1
j_gene: TRBJ2-2
CDR3aa: ASSQSWRGKAGELF

v_gene: TRBV12-3/TRBV12-4
j_gene: TRBJ1-1
CDR3aa: ASRDSRLYTEAF

v_gene: TRBV6-1
j_gene: TRBJ1-2
CDR3aa: ASSEGPANYGYT

v_gene: TRBV28
j_gene: TRBJ2-3
CDR3aa: ASSSTGVGDTQY

v_gene: TRBV24-1
j_gene: TRBJ2-6
CDR3aa: ATGAGGSGANVLT

v_gene: TRBV15
j_gene: TRBJ1-2
CDR3aa: ATSRDLASNYGYT